This TCR beta chain was identified during a study of identical twins. TCRdb reprocessed the 5' RACE reads via MiXCR and lists one record per CDR3 protein. The sample records some 210,000 distinct CDR3 sequences, more than 15% being singletons. CDR3 length equals 14 residues. V lost 5 bases to trimming and J lost 8 bases, with 18 bases between them. These data also formed part of another study, on T cells expressing NK-cell markers. As that study records: With respect to HCMV, most of the eight sequenced donors were seropositive, and one was seronegative. Whether expanded NKG2C-expressing T cell clones recognize HCMV is unknown.

The sample taken for sequencing was CD8+ T cells sorted from blood. The V gene is TRBV12-3 or TRBV12-4, the J gene TRBJ1-2; tentative D call: TRBD1 (6 bases). The receptor was derived from a woman younger than 30 in good health. The CDR3 region is CASSPRPGGGGYTF. The CDR3 nucleotides are TGTGCCAGCAGTCCACGCCCGGGCGGGGGCGGCTACACCTTC.